Each of the 13 T cell receptor beta chains below was sequenced from the same sample in a study of PD-1 blockade in classical Hodgkin lymphoma. Time point: newly diagnosed, previously untreated cHL patient sample. By magnetic negative selection, CD4+ T cells were purified from thawed PBMCs. TCRdb keeps only in-frame clones here, not all; method: immunoSEQ multiplex PCR. This sample has around 26,000 clones; less than 95% occur once, and the top ten carry less than 0.65%. Sequenced sample: CD4+ T cells from blood. The source of these receptors is a human donor with classical Hodgkin lymphoma.

The V call is TRBV6-5, the J call TRBJ1-1, with D unresolved. Trimming left V 6 bases short and J 4 bases short, with 12 bases between. This CDR3 region has 13 residues. From germline, CDR1 is MNHEY and CDR2 SVGAGI. The CDR3 region is CASRPSLSTEAFF. As DNA, the CDR3 is TGTGCCAGCAGGCCCTCCCTGAGCACTGAAGCTTTCTTT.

J is TRBJ1-1 and V is TRBV30; D may be TRBD1 (5 bases). Germline CDR1 reads GTSNPN; CDR2 reads SVGIG (reference sequence). There are 14 residues in the CDR3. V lost 3 bases, J lost 0 bases, and 11 bases lay in between. The CDR3 bases are TGTGCCTGGAGCGAAGGACATTTGAACACTGAAGCTTTCTTT. Amino acids: CAWSEGHLNTEAFF.

The chain has TRBV10-2 and TRBJ1-6; TRBD1 is a possible D gene (5 bases). There are 13 residues in the CDR3. Trimming stripped 5 bases from V and 7 bases from J, with 9 bases between. Germline CDR1 is WSHSY and CDR2 is SAAADI. CDR3 sequence reads: CASSRGENSPLHF. CDR3 sequence (DNA): TGCGCCAGCAGTCGAGGGGAGAATTCACCCCTCCACTTT.

This clone showed up just once. The chain is built from TRBV29-1 and TRBJ2-5; 8 bases agree with TRBD2. Germline V CDR1 and CDR2: SQVTM, ANQGSEA. V dropped 4 bases and J dropped 0; count of bases not matched to a gene: 10. The CDR3 has 16 amino acids. This CDR3 is CSVVGLAGAYQETQYF. CDR3 in DNA: TGCAGCGTTGTTGGGCTAGCGGGCGCGTACCAAGAGACCCAGTACTTC.

The chain is built from TRBV6-5 and TRBJ1-5, with 7 bases identical to TRBD1. Germline CDR1 is MNHEY and CDR2 is SVGAGI. With 5 bases clipped from V and 4 bases from J, the junction kept 8 bases outside the gene matches. The CDR3 sequence is 15 residues long. Here the CDR3 DNA reads TGTGCCAGCAGTACCGACAGGGATGGTAATCAGCCCCAGCATTTT. Amino acids: CASSTDRDGNQPQHF.

This chain joins TRBV5-1 and TRBJ2-7; D is possibly TRBD1 (6 bases). The length of the CDR3 is 14 residues. Germline CDR1 reads SGHRS; CDR2 reads YFSETQ. Trimming removed 4 bases at V and 6 bases at J, with 17 bases between. CDR3 residues: CASSPAHRASEQYF. In DNA form, the CDR3 reads TGCGCCAGCAGCCCCGCTCACAGGGCGAGCGAGCAGTACTTC.

This chain connects TRBV2 to TRBJ2-5; 8 bases are a match to TRBD1. Trimming took 3 bases from V and 5 from J; bases not matched to a gene: 8. The CDR3 length is 15 residues. The germline CDR1 and CDR2 sequences are SNHLY and FYNNEI. CDR3 DNA sequence: TGTGCCAGCAGTGATGGTCAGGGGGCTACGGAGACCCAGTACTTC. This codes for CASSDGQGATETQYF.

The chain recombines TRBV5-6 with TRBJ1-2; D ambiguous. Germline-derived CDR1 and CDR2 are SGHDT and YYEEEE. Between the trimmed V and J ends, which lost 4 bases and 1 base, there was a span of 14 bases. The CDR3 spans 15 residues. The CDR3 DNA reads as TGTGCCAGCAGCACCCTGCAAGGCTTTAACTATGGCTACACCTTC. It codes for CASSTLQGFNYGYTF.

The chain carries TRBV6-1 and TRBJ2-7; 8 nucleotides line up with TRBD1. The junction had 7 bases not matched to a gene; V was cut back by 6 bases and J by 3 bases. The CDR3 is 14 residues long. Germline CDR1 MNHNS, CDR2 SASEGT. The CDR3 loop reads CASSLRGQVYEQYF. The CDR3, as DNA: TGTGCCAGCAGCCTCAGGGGACAGGTCTACGAGCAGTACTTC.

The V and J genes are TRBV28 and TRBJ2-7, with 10 bases that match TRBD1. V shed 1 base, J shed 5 bases, and the junction held 5 bases outside the gene matches. Germline CDR1 is MDHEN and CDR2 is SYDVKM. This CDR3 region has 15 residues. For the CDR3, the DNA is TGTGCCAGCAGTTTATACCGGGACAGGGGAAACGAGCAGTACTTC. Amino acids: CASSLYRDRGNEQYF.

The chain employs TRBV5-1 and TRBJ2-7; D gene uncertain. Germline loops: CDR1 SGHRS, CDR2 YFSETQ. V lost 2 bases, J lost 2 bases, and 14 bases lay in between. This CDR3 is built from 15 residues. The chain's CDR3 is CASSFAQDGTYEQYF. CDR3 nucleotide sequence: TGCGCCAGCAGCTTCGCCCAGGACGGAACCTACGAGCAGTACTTC. The full variable domain, with the rest looked up from reference TRBV5-1 and TRBJ2-7, is KAGVTQTPRYLIKTRGQQVTLSCSPISGHRSVSWYQQTPGQGLQFLFEYFSETQRNKGNFPGRFSGRQFSNSRSEMNVSTLELGDSALYLCASSFAQDGTYEQYFGPGTRLTVT.

This chain uses TRBV19 with TRBJ1-5; 10 nucleotides align to TRBD1. CDR1 and CDR2 from the germline V gene are LNHDA and SQIVND (reference sequence). Losses at the gene ends were 8 bases for V and 5 bases for J; bases not matched to a gene: 9. This CDR3 has 15 amino acids. DNA for the CDR3: TGTGCCAGTGGACGGGGACAGGGGCGAGATCAGCCCCAGCATTTT. Its translation: CASGRGQGRDQPQHF.

The rearrangement joins TRBV18 to TRBJ2-3; D is uncertain. From germline, CDR1 is KGHSH and CDR2 LQKENI. The ends were cut back, 2 bases at V and 2 bases at J, with 8 bases in the middle. The CDR3 contains 14 residues. CDR3 DNA: TGTGCCAGCTCACCATCCGGGCACACAGATACGCAGTATTTT. As protein: CASSPSGHTDTQYF.